This record looks at one T cell receptor (beta chain) sequence and its context. What it binds is unknown. The assay was run at deep level. Clones were sequenced by immunoSEQ multiplex PCR, and TCRdb holds only the in-frame ones, with some missing. The table has hundreds of thousands of clones, roughly 70% seen once. The sample belongs to a study of shared clonotypes between healthy human individuals. Findings and caveats of the study: Genetic and exposure-history diversity was limited by the small donor number. Only blood underwent sampling, and tissue repertoires likely differ.

This CDR3 is 16 amino acids long. Deletions cut 8 bases from V and 0 bases from J, with 17 bases between. CDR1 LNHDA and CDR2 SQIVND come from the germline V gene (reference sequence). The receptor comes from a woman aged 30 to 39 in good health. This chain links TRBV19 with TRBJ1-5; D perhaps matches TRBD1 (6 bases). The sequenced material came from memory CD4+ T cells sorted from blood. Subset defined: CD45RA-negative fraction. The CDR3 sequence is CASLLGHLYSNQPQHF. CDR3 DNA sequence: TGTGCCAGTCTCTTGGGACACCTCTATAGCAATCAGCCCCAGCATTTT.